Below, 2 T cell receptor beta chains from the same sample are listed, as sequenced in a study of blood T cell repertoires in COVID-19. Profiled with immunoSEQ multiplex PCR; TCRdb holds only in-frame clones, not every one. The sample lists 250,000 to 350,000 clones; about nine tenths were seen once. Material for sequencing was peripheral blood. Receptor source: a woman aged 55-69 years with acute or convalescent COVID-19.

The sample holds one count of this clone. The rearrangement joins TRBV24-1 to TRBJ2-1, with 9 positions matching TRBD2. V lost 2 bases to trimming and J lost 7 bases; unmatched junction nucleotides: 8. Looked up from germline, CDR1 is KGHDR and CDR2 is SFDVKD. The length of the CDR3 is 16 residues. The CDR3 DNA sequence: TGTGCCACCAGTGATTCCTCGGGACTAGCAAAAAATGAGCAGTTCTTC. This encodes CATSDSSGLAKNEQFF.

CDR3: CASSGQANQPQHF. CDR3 bases: TGTGCCAGCTCGGGACAGGCCAATCAGCCCCAGCATTTT. The V and J genes are TRBV18 and TRBJ1-5, with 8 bases lining up with TRBD1. The germline V gene encodes CDR1 KGHSH and CDR2 LQKENI. Trimming at V came to 6 bases and at J to 3 bases, leaving 1 base not matched to a gene. The CDR3 is 13 amino acids. Supplemented by reference TRBV18 and TRBJ1-5, the full variable domain reads NAGVMQNPRHLVRRRGQEARLRCSPMKGHSHVYWYRQLPEEGLKFMVYLQKENIIDESGMPKERFSAEFPKEGPSILRIQQVVRGDSAAYFCASSGQANQPQHFGDGTRLSIL.